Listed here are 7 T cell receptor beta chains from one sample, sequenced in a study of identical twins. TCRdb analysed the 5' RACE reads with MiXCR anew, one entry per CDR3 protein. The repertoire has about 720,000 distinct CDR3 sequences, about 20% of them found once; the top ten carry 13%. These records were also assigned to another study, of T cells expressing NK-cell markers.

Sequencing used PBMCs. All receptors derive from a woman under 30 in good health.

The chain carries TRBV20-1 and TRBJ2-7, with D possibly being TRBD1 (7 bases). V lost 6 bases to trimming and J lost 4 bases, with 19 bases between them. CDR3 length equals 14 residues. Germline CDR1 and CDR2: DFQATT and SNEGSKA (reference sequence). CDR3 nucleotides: TGCAGTGCCAGATCCTCCAGGGGGGATTACGAGCAGTACTTC. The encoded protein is CSARSSRGDYEQYF.

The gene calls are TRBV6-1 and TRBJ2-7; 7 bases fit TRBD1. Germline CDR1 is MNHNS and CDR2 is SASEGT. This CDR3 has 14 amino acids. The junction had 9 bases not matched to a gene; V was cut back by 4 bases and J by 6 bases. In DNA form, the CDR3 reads TGTGCCAGCAGTGGAACGACAGGGATGGGCGAGCAGTACTTC. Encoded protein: CASSGTTGMGEQYF.

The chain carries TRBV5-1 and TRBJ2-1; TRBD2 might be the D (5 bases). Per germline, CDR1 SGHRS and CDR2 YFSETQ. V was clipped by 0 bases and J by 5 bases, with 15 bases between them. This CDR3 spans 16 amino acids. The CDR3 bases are TGCGCCAGCAGCTTGGCCGGTAGGCTAGCCCACAATGAGCAGTTCTTC. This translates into CASSLAGRLAHNEQFF.

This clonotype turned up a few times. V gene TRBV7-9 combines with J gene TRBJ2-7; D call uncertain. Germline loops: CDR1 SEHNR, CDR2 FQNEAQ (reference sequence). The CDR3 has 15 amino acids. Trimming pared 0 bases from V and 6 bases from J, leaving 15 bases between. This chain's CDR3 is CASSLAGLGILEQYF. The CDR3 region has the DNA TGTGCCAGCAGCTTAGCAGGGCTAGGGATCCTCGAGCAGTACTTC.

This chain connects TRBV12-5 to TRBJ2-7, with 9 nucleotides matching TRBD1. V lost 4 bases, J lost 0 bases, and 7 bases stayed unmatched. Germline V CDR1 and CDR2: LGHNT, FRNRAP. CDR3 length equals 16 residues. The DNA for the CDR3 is TGTGCTAGTGGTTCCATCCTGGGACAGGGCTCCTACGAGCAGTACTTC. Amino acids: CASGSILGQGSYEQYF.

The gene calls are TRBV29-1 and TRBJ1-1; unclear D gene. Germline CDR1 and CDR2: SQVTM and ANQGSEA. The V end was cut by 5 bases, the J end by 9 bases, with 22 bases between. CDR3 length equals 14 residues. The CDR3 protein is CSVNVVLSFRQAFF. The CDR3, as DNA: TGCAGCGTTAACGTGGTATTGAGTTTTCGCCAAGCTTTCTTT.

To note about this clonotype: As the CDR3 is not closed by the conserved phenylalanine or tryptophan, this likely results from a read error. This CDR3 reads CSASPWTSGGETQYL. The CDR3, as DNA: TGCAGTGCTAGTCCATGGACTAGCGGGGGGGAGACCCAGTACCTC. The V call is TRBV20-1, the J call TRBJ2-5; 14 bases line up with TRBD2. V lost 3 bases to trimming and J lost 5 bases; unmatched junction nucleotides: 5. The CDR3 totals 15 residues. CDR1 DFQATT and CDR2 SNEGSKA come from the germline V gene (reference sequence).